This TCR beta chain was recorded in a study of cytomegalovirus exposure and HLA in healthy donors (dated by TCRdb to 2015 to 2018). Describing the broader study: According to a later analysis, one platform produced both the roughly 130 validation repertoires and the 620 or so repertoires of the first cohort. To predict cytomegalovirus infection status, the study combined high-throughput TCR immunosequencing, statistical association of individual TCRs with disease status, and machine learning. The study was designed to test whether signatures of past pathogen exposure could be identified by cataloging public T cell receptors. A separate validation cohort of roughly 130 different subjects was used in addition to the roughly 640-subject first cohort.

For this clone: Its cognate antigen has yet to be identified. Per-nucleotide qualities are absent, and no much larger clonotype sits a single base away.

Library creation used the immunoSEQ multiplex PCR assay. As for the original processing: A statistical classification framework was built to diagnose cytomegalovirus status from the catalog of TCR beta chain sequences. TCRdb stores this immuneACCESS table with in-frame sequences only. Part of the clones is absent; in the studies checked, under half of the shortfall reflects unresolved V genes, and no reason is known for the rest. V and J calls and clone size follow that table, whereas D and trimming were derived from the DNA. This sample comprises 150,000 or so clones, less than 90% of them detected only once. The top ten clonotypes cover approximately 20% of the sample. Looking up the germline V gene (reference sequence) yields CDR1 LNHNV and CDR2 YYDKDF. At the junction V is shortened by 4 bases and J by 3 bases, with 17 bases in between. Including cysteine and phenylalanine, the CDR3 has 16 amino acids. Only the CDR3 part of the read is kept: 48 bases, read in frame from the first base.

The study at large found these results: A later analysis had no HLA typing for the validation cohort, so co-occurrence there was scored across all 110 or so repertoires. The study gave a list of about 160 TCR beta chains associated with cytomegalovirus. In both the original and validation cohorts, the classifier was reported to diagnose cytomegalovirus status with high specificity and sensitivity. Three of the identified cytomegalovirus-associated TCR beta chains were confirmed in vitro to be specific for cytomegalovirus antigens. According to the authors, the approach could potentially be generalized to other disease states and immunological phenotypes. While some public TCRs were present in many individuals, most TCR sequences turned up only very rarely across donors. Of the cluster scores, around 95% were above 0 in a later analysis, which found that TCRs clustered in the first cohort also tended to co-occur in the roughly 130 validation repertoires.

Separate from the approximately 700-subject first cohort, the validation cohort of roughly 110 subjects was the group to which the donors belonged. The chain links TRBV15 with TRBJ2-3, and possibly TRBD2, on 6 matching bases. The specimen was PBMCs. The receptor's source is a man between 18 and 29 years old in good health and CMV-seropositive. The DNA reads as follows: TGTGCCACCAGCAACCGTCTGACGGGAGTAACAGATACGCAGTATTTT. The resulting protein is CATSNRLTGVTDTQYF. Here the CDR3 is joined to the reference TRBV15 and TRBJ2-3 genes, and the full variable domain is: DAMVIQNPRYQVTQFGKPVTLSCSQTLNHNVMYWYQQKSSQAPKLLFHYYDKDFNNEADTPDNFQSRRPNTSFCFLDIRSPGLGDTAMYLCATSNRLTGVTDTQYFGPGTRLTVL.